This T cell receptor beta chain was recovered during a study of Graves' ophthalmopathy and Graves' hyperthyroidism. This clonotype was recorded at least ten times. The germline gives CDR1 MNHEY, CDR2 SVGEGT. Deletions cut 5 bases from V and 5 bases from J, with 13 bases between. The CDR3 spans 14 residues. The TCR beta CDR3 regions underwent amplification from RNA transcripts. The first-round RT-PCR employed HTBI primers together with the Qiagen OneStep RT-PCR kit. A multiplex PCR was then performed as the second round. TCRdb reprocessed the multiplex PCR reads with MiXCR, giving one entry per CDR3 protein. The repertoire holds 300,000 to 400,000 distinct CDR3 sequences, with about 17% as singletons.

The chain combines TRBV6-2 or TRBV6-3 with TRBJ1-3; D is uncertain. Sample: peripheral blood. This TCR derives from an adult woman with stable Graves' hyperthyroidism. The CDR3 is CASSAPAIRNTIYF. DNA of the CDR3: TGTGCCAGCAGTGCACCGGCCATCCGAAACACCATATATTTT.